This T cell receptor beta chain was obtained from a study of cytomegalovirus exposure and HLA in healthy donors. Study outcomes and limitations: Published work reported that the classifier diagnosed cytomegalovirus status with high specificity and sensitivity. The study labeled 150 to 200 TCR beta chains cytomegalovirus-associated. Most TCR sequences were uncommon, yet certain public TCRs appeared in many donors. Specific recognition of CMV antigens was confirmed in vitro for a few chains (all CMV-associated).

The repertoire was sequenced with immunoSEQ multiplex PCR; TCRdb's copy has only in-frame clones and lacks some. The profile shows about 68,000 clones, about 90% of them singletons. CDR3 length: 15 residues. Germline CDR1 and CDR2: MDHEN and SYDVKM. V was shortened by 6 bases and J by 4 bases, with 18 bases between the two germline ends. As to this clone: Antigen specificity is unknown.

The sequence was obtained from a man aged 18 to 29 in good health and CMV-seronegative. Sequences were obtained from PBMCs. The chain joins TRBV28 to TRBJ2-5; weak D call: TRBD1 (7 bases). DNA for the CDR3: TGTGCCAGCAGCAGCTACAGGGGACTCGGAGAGACCCAGTACTTC. The encoded protein is CASSSYRGLGETQYF.